The T cell receptor beta chain described here comes from a study of cytomegalovirus exposure and HLA in healthy donors. PCR primers comprised 60 Vbeta and 13 Jbeta primers. Measured with immunoSEQ multiplex PCR; TCRdb has only the in-frame clones, and not every one. The table includes tens of thousands of clones, roughly 71% detected once. This CDR3 is 18 amino acids long. V was pared by 1 base and J by 1 base, with 7 bases of the junction left unmatched. Germline-derived CDR1 and CDR2 are SGHVS and FQNEAQ. The TCR sequence derives from a man aged 40-50 years in good health and CMV-seropositive. The chain uses TRBV7-8 and TRBJ2-6, with 7 nucleotides matching TRBD2. The sequenced material came from PBMCs. CDR3 nucleotides: TGTGCCAGCAGCTTAGAATGGGAGGGTCTTTCTGGGGCCAACGTCCTGACTTTC. This sequence encodes CASSLEWEGLSGANVLTF.